This T cell receptor (beta chain) was sequenced for a study of T cells expressing NK-cell markers. About the research overall: Within the sequenced cohort of eight donors, seven exhibited HCMV seropositivity and one was seronegative.

Germline V gene lookup returns CDR1 DFQATT and CDR2 SNEGSKA (reference sequence). This CDR3 has 14 residues. TCRdb re-called the 5' RACE reads; every CDR3 protein appears as one record, without DNA. Reported are almost 450,000 distinct CDR3 sequences; the ten largest clones contain about 7.3%. The TCR was taken from a woman aged 18 to 75 in good health. Source material: blood T cells: a sorted CD56 or NKG2C T cell subset, CD4+ or CD8+ T cells, or bulk PBMC T cells (not recorded which). V gene TRBV20-1 combines with J gene TRBJ2-1; TCRdb calls TRBD2, which cannot be checked without DNA. CDR3 loop: CSASFSGRWYEQFF.